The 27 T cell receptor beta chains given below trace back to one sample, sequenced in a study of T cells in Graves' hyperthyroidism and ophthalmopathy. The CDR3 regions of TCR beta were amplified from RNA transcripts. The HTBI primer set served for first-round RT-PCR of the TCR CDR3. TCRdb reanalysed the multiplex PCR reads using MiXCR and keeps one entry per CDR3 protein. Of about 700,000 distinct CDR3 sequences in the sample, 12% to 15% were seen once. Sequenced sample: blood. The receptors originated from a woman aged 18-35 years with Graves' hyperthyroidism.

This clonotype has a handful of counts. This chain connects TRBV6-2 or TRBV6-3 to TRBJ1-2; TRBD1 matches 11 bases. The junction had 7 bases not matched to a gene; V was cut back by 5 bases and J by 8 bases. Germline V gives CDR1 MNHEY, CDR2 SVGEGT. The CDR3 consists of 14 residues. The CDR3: CASSRTGGVGGYTF. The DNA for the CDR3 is TGTGCCAGCAGTCGGACAGGGGGCGTAGGAGGCTACACCTTC.

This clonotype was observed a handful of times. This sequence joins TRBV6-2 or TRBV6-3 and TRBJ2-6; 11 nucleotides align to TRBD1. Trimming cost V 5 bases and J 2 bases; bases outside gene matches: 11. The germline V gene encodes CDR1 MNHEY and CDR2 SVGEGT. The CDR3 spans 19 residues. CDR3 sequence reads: CASSPQGGQGVTGANVLTF. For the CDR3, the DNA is TGTGCCAGCAGTCCCCAGGGGGGACAGGGGGTAACTGGGGCCAACGTCCTGACTTTC.

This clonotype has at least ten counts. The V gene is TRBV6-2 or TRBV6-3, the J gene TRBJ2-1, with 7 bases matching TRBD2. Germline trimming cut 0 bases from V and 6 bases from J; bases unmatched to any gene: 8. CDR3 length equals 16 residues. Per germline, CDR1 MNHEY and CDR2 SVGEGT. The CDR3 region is CASSYSGRASSNEQFF. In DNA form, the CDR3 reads TGTGCCAGCAGTTACTCGGGGAGGGCTAGCTCCAATGAGCAGTTCTTC.

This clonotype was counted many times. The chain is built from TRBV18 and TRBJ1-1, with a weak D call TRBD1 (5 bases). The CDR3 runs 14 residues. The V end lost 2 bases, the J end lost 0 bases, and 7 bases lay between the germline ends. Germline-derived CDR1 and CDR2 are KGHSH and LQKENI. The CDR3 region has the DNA TGTGCCAGCTCACCAGACAGATTGAACACTGAAGCTTTCTTT. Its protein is CASSPDRLNTEAFF.

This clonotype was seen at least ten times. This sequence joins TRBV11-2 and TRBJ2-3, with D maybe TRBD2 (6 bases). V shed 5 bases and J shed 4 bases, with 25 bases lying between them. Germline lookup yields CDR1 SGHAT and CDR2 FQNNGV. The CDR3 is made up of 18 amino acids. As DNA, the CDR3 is TGTGCCAGCAGCCCCCCGGCGAGCGGGTGGTATTCACCAGATACGCAGTATTTT. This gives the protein CASSPPASGWYSPDTQYF.

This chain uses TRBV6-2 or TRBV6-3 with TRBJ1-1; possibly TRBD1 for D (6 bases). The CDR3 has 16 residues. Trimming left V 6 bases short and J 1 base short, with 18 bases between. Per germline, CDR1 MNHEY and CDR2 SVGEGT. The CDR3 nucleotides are TGTGCCAGCAGAGATGGGGGGGGCACCGCGAACACTGAAGCTTTCTTT. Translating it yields CASRDGGGTANTEAFF.

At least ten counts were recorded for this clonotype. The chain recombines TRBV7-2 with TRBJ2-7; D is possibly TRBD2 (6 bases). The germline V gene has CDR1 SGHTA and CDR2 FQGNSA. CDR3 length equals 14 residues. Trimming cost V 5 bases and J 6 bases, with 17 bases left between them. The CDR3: CASSVGLGSFEQYF. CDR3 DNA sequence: TGTGCCAGCAGCGTGGGACTCGGCTCGTTCGAGCAGTACTTC.

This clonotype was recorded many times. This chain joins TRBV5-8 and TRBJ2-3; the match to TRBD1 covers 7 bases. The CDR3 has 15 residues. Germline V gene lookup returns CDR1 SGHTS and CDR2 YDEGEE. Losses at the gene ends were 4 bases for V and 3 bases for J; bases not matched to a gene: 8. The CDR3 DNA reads TGTGCCAGCAGCGCCAACAGGGGTTGGACAGATACGCAGTATTTT. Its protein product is CASSANRGWTDTQYF.

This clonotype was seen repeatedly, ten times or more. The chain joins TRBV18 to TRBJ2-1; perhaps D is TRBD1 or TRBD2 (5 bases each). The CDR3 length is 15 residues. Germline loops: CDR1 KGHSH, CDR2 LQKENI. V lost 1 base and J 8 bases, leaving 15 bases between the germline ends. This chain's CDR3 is CASSPLGGESDEQFF. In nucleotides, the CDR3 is TGTGCCAGCTCACCACTTGGGGGAGAGAGCGATGAGCAGTTCTTC.

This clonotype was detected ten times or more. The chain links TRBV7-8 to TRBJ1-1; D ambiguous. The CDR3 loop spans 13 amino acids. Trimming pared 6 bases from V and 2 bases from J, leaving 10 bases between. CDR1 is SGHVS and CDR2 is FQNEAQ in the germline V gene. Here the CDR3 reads CASSSTRNTEAFF. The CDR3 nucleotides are TGTGCCAGCAGTTCGACAAGAAACACTGAAGCTTTCTTT.

Here the CDR3 DNA reads TGTGCCACCAGTGATCCGGGACACACAACCGGGGAGCTGTTTTTT. Amino acid sequence: CATSDPGHTTGELFF. The chain joins TRBV24-1 to TRBJ2-2; TRBD1 might be the D (6 bases). Germline CDR1 reads KGHDR; CDR2 reads SFDVKD. V lost 3 bases, J lost 5 bases, and 12 bases lay in between. This CDR3 comprises 15 residues.

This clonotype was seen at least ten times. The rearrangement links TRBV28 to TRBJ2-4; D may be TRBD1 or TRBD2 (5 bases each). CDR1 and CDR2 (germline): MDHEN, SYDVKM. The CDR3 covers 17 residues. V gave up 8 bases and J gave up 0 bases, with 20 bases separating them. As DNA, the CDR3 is TGTGCCAGCTTAAAGGTCGGGGCGGGCTTAGCCAAAAACATTCAGTACTTC. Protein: CASLKVGAGLAKNIQYF.

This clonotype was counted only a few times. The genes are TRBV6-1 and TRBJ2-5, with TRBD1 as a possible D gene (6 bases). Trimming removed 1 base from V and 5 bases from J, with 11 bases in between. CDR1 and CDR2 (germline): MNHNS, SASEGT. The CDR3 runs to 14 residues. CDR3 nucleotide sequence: TGTGCCAGCAGTGAAGACAGGGTAAAGGAGACCCAGTACTTC. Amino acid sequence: CASSEDRVKETQYF.

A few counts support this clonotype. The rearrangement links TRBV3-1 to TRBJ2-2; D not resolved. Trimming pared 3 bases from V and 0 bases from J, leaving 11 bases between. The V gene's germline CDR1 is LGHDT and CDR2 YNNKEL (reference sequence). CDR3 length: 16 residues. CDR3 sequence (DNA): TGTGCCAGCAGCCAGGGGTGGAGATCGAACACCGGGGAGCTGTTTTTT. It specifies CASSQGWRSNTGELFF.

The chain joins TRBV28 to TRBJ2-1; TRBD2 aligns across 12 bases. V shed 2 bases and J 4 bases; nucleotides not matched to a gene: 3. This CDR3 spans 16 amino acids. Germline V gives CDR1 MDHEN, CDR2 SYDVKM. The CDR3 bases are TGTGCCAGCAGTTTACACACTAGCGGGAGGTACAATGAGCAGTTCTTC. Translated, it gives CASSLHTSGRYNEQFF.

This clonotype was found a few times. The CDR3 DNA reads as TGCAGTGTAGCGAGCACCGGGGAGCTGTTTTTT. This gives the protein CSVASTGELFF. This chain links TRBV20-1 with TRBJ2-2, with TRBD2 as a possible D gene (5 bases). Germline V gives CDR1 DFQATT, CDR2 SNEGSKA (reference sequence). V shed 7 bases and J shed 4 bases, with 7 bases lying between them. The CDR3 loop spans 11 amino acids.

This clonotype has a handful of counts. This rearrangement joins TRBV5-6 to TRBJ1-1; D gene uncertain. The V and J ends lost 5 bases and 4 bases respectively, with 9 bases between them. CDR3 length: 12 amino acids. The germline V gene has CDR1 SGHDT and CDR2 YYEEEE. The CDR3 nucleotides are TGTGCCAGCAGTAAAGTAGGCACTGAAGCTTTCTTT. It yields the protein CASSKVGTEAFF.

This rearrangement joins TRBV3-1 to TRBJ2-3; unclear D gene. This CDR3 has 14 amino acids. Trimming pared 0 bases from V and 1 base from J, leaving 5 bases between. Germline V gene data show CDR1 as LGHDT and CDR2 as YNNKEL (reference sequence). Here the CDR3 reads CASSQDYGTDTQYF. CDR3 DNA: TGTGCCAGCAGCCAAGATTACGGCACAGATACGCAGTATTTT.

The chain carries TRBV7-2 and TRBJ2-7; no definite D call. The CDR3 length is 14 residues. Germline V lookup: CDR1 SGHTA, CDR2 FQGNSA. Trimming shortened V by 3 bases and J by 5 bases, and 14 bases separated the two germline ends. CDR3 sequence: CASSFSPTVHEQYF. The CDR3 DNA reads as TGTGCCAGCAGCTTTTCCCCGACCGTTCACGAGCAGTACTTC.

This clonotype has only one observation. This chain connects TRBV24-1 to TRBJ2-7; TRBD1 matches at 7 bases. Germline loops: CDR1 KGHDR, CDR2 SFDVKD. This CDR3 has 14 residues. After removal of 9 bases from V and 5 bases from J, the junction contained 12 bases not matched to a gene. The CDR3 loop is CATRGDRDENEQYF. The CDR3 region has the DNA TGTGCCACCCGCGGAGACAGGGACGAAAACGAGCAGTACTTC.

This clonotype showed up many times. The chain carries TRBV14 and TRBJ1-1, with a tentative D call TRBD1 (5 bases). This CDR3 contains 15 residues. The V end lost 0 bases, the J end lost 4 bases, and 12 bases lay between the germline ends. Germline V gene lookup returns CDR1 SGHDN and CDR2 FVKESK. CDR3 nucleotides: TGTGCCAGCAGCCAAGACGCCGGGGCTGGCACTGAAGCTTTCTTT. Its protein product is CASSQDAGAGTEAFF.

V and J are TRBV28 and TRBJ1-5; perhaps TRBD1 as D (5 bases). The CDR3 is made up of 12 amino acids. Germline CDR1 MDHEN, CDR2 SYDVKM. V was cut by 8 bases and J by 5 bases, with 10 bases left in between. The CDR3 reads CASVGGDQPQHF. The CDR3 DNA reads TGTGCCAGCGTGGGGGGGGATCAGCCCCAGCATTTT.

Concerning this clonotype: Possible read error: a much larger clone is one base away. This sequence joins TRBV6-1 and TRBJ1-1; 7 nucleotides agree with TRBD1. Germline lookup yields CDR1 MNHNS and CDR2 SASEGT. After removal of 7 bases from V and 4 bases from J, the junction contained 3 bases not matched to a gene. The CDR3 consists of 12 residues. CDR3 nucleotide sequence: TGTGCCAGCAAGGCAGGGGGCACTGAAGCTTTCTTT. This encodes CASKAGGTEAFF.

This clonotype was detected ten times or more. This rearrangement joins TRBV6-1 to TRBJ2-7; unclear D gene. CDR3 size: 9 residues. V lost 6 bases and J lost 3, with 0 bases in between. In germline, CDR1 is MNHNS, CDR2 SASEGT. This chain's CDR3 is CASSYEQYF. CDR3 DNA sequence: TGTGCCAGCAGCTACGAGCAGTACTTC.

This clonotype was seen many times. The CDR3 protein is CASSPRGGTNTGELFF. CDR3 bases: TGTGCCAGCAGCCCTCGGGGGGGGACGAACACCGGGGAGCTGTTTTTT. The genes are TRBV7-3 and TRBJ2-2; 8 nucleotides match TRBD2. The CDR3 is 16 amino acids. J was trimmed by 0 bases and V by 5 bases; bases with no gene match: 5. The germline CDR1 and CDR2 sequences are SGHTA and FQGTGA.

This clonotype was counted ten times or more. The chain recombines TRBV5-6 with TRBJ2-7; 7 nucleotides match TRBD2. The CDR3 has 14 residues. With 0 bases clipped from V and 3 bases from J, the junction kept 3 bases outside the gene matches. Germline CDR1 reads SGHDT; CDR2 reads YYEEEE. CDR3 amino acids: CASSLAPSGYEQYF. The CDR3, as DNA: TGTGCCAGCAGCTTGGCCCCTAGCGGCTACGAGCAGTACTTC.

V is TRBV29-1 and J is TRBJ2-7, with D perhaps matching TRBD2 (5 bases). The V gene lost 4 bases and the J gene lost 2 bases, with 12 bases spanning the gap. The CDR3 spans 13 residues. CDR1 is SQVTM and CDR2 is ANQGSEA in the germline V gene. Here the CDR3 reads CSVGFWETYEQYF. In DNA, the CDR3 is TGCAGCGTTGGTTTCTGGGAGACCTACGAGCAGTACTTC.